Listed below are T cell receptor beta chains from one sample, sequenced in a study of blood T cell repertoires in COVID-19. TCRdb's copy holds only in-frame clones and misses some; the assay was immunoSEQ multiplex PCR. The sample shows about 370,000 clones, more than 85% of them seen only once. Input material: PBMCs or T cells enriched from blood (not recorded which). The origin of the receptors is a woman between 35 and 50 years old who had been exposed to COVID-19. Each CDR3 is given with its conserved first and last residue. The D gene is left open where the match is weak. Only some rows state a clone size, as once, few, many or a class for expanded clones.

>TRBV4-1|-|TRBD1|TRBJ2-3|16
TGCGCCAGCAGCCAAGGTCGACAGGGTAGGACAGATACGCAGTATTTT
CASSQGRQGRTDTQYF
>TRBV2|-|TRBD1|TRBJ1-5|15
TGTGCCAGCAGTGGGGGGACAGTTAGCAATCAGCCCCAGCATTTT
CASSGGTVSNQPQHF
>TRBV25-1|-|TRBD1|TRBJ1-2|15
TGTGCCAGCACATCCGGGACAGGGGGCAACTATGGCTACACCTTC
CASTSGTGGNYGYTF
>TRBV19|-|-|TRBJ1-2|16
TGTGCCAGTAGTCCGGACATCCTTAGGGCTAACTATGGCTACACCTTC
CASSPDILRANYGYTF
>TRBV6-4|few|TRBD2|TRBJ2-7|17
TGTGCCAGCAGTGACGGGACTAGCGGGAGTGGGGCCTACGAGCAGTACTTC
CASSDGTSGSGAYEQYF
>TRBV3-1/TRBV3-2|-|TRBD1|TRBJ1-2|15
TGTGCCAGCAGCCAAGGGGTGGACAGGTTCTATGGCTACACCTTC
CASSQGVDRFYGYTF
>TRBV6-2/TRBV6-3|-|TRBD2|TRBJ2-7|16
TGTGCCAGCAGTGGGCGGGGGACTTCAGGGTCCTACGAGCAGTACTTC
CASSGRGTSGSYEQYF
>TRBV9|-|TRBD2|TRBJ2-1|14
TGTGCCAGCAGCCCGACAGCGGGAGTCGATGAGCAGTTCTTC
CASSPTAGVDEQFF
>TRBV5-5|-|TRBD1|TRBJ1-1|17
TGTGCCAGCAGCCTTTACAGGGGGCGAGGAATGAACACTGAAGCTTTCTTT
CASSLYRGRGMNTEAFF
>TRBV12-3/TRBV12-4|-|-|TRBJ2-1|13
TGTGCCAGCAGCCGGGAACAGGGAAATGAGCAGTTCTTC
CASSREQGNEQFF
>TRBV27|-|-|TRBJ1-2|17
TGTGCCAGCACCTCATCGTCGGGGGGACGGCGGGGCTATGGCTACACCTTC
CASTSSSGGRRGYGYTF
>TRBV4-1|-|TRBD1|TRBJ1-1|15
TGCGCCAGCAGCCCTGAGGGGGCGGGGAACACTGAAGCTTTCTTT
CASSPEGAGNTEAFF
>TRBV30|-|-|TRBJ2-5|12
TGTGGGATGGAGCCAGCTGGAGAGACCCAGTACTTC
CGMEPAGETQYF
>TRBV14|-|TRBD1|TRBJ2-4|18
TGTGCCAGCAGCCGCACCGGACAGGGGGCGATAACCAAAAACATTCAGTACTTC
CASSRTGQGAITKNIQYF
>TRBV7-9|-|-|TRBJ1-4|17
TGTGCCAGCAGCCCAACCACTGGACATCGAACTAATGAAAAACTGTTTTTT
CASSPTTGHRTNEKLFF
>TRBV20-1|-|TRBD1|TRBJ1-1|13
TGCAGTGCTAGTAGGACAGGGAACACTGAAGCTTTCTTT
CSASRTGNTEAFF
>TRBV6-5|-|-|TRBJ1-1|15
TGTGCCAGCATGTACGCGGGACGCGGGAACACTGAAGCTTTCTTT
CASMYAGRGNTEAFF
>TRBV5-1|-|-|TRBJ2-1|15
TGCGCCAGCAGTTTCACGGGACATCCATACAATGAGCAGTTCTTC
CASSFTGHPYNEQFF
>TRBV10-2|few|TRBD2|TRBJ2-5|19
TGCGCCAGCAGTGAGTCGACTAGCGGGGGGCCGGGATTCGACGAGACCCAGTACTTC
CASSESTSGGPGFDETQYF
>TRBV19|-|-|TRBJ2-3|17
TGTGCCAGCACGCGGGAAGGTCAGGGATTAAATACAGATACGCAGTATTTT
CASTREGQGLNTDTQYF
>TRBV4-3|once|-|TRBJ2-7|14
TGCGCCAGCAGCCAAGAAGAGTCTCGGGGCGAGCAGTACTTC
CASSQEESRGEQYF
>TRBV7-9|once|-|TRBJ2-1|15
TGTGCCAGCAGCCCACAATCAATGCCCTACAATGAGCAGTTCTTC
CASSPQSMPYNEQFF
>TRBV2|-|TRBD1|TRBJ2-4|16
TGTGCCAGCTCAAGACAGGGGAGATCGGCCAAAAACATTCAGTACTTC
CASSRQGRSAKNIQYF
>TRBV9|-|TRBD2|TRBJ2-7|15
TGTGCCAGCAGCGTCGGGACTAGCGGGAGTTACGAGCAGTACTTC
CASSVGTSGSYEQYF